This T cell receptor beta chain was sequenced for a study of beta chain features in type 1 diabetes. To note about this clone: Its antigen is not known.

Expressed TCRB transcripts were sequenced after all isolated RNA was converted to cDNA. Sequencing used immunoSEQ multiplex PCR; TCRdb keeps in-frame clones, though not all of them. The sample lists almost 350,000 clones, around 8.5% seen once, with more than 0.8% in the top ten. The V gene's germline CDR1 is LNHDA and CDR2 SQIVND (reference sequence). V shed 3 bases, J shed 8 bases, and the junction held 11 bases outside the gene matches. This CDR3 has 16 amino acids. Every participating donor gave one draw, a heparinised blood sample averaging around 100 mL. Study observations and caveats: The influence of HLA type on TCRB rearrangement stayed undetermined. Type 1 diabetes patients had moderately but significantly shorter TCRB CDR3s in all four CD4+ subsets. Using cDNA template may skew counts toward highly expressing activated cells. At VDJ recombination sites, type 1 diabetes patients had fewer insertions and more deleted nucleotides.

This clonotype was sampled from a man younger than 45 with type 1 diabetes. The rearrangement joins TRBV19 to TRBJ2-2; 8 bases agree with TRBD2. The sequenced material came from central memory CD4+ T cells from blood. Here the CDR3 reads CASSILAGGLGGELFF. The CDR3 nucleotides are TGTGCCAGTAGTATCTTGGCGGGGGGACTAGGAGGGGAGCTGTTTTTT. Full variable domain (missing parts from reference TRBV19 and TRBJ2-2): DGGITQSPKYLFRKEGQNVTLSCEQNLNHDAMYWYRQDPGQGLRLIYYSQIVNDFQKGDIAEGYSVSREKKESFPLTVTSAQKNPTAFYLCASSILAGGLGGELFFGEGSRLTVL.